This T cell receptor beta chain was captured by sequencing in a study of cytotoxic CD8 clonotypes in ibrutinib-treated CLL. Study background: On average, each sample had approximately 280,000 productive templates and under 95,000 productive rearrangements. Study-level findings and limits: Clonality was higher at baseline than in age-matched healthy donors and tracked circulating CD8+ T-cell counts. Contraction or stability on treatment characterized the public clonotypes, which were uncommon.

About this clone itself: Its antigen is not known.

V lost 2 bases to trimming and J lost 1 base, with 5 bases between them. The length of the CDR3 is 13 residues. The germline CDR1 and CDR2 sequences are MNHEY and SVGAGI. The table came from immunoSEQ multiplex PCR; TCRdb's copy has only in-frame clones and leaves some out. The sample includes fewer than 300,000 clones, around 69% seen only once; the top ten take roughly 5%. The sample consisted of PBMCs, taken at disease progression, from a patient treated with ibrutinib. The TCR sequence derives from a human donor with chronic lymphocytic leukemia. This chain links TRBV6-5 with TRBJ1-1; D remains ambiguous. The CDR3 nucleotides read TGTGCCAGCAGTTACCCGTCGAACACTGAAGCTTTCTTT. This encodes CASSYPSNTEAFF.